This T cell receptor (beta chain) comes out of a study of response to subunit inactivated influenza vaccine. Each CDR3 protein is one row after TCRdb ran MiXCR on the RT-PCR reads. The table lists 650,000 to 700,000 distinct CDR3 sequences, around 16% of them singletons. This CDR3 region has 14 residues. In germline, CDR1 is SGHTA, CDR2 FQGTGA. The germline V and J ends were trimmed by 5 bases and 2 bases, with 12 bases remaining between them. The TCR sequence derives from a man aged 45 to 65 who received an inactivated influenza vaccine. The sequencing used PBMCs from blood, collected about 11 days after vaccination. This rearrangement joins TRBV7-3 to TRBJ1-1; tentatively, D is TRBD1 (5 bases). As DNA, the CDR3 is TGTGCCAGCAGCCGCGACAGCTTTAACACTGAAGCTTTCTTT. The encoded protein is CASSRDSFNTEAFF.